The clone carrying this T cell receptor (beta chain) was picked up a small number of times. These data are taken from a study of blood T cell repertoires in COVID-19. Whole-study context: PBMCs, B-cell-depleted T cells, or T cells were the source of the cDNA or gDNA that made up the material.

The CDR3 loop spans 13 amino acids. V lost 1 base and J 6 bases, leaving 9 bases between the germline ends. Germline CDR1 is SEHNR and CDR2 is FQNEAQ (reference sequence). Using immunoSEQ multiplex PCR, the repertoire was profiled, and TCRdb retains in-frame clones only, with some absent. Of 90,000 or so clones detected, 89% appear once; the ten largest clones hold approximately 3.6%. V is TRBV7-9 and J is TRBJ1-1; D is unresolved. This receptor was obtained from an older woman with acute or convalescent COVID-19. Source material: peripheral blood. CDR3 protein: CASSLGGSAEAFF. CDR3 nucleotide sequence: TGTGCCAGCAGCTTAGGAGGGTCGGCTGAAGCTTTCTTT.